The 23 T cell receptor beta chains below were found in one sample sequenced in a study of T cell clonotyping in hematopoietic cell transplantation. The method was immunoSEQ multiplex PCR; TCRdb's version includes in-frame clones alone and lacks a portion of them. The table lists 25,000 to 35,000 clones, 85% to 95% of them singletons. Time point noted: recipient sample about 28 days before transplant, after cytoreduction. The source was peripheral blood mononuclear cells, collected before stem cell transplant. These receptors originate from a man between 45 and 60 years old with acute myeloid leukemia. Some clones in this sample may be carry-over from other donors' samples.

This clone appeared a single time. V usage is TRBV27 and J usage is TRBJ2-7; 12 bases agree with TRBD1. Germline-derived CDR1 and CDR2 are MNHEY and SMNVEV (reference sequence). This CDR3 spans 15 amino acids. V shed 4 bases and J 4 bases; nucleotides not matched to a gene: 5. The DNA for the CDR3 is TGTGCCAGCAGTTCACCGGGACAGGGGGCTTACGAGCAGTACTTC. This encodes CASSSPGQGAYEQYF.

CDR3 sequence: CASSLMGPGTGGNEQYF. The CDR3 coding sequence is TGTGCCAGCAGCTTAATGGGACCCGGGACAGGGGGCAACGAGCAGTACTTC. The rearrangement joins TRBV7-3 to TRBJ2-7; TRBD1 matches 12 bases. J was trimmed by 5 bases and V by 1 base; bases with no gene match: 9. The CDR3 has 17 amino acids. The germline CDR1 and CDR2 sequences are SGHTA and FQGTGA.

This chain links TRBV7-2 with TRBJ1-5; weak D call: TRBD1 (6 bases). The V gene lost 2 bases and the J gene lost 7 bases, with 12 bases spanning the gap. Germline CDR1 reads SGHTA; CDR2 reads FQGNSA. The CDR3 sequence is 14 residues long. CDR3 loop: CASSLQGFEQPQHF. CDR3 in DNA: TGTGCCAGCAGCTTACAGGGGTTTGAGCAGCCCCAGCATTTT.

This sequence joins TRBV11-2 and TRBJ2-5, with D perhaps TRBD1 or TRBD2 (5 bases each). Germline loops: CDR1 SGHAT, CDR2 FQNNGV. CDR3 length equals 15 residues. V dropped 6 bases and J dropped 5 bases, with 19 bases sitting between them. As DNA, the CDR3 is TGTGCCAGCAGTCCCGGGACCCTAGTAGGGGAGACCCAGTACTTC. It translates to CASSPGTLVGETQYF.

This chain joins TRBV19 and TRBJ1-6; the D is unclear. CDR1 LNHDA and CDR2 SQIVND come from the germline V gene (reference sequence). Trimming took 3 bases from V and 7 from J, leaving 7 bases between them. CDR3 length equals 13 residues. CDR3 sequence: CASSMVRNSPLHF. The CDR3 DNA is TGTGCCAGTAGTATGGTGCGGAATTCACCCCTCCACTTT. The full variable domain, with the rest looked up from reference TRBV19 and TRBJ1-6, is DGGITQSPKYLFRKEGQNVTLSCEQNLNHDAMYWYRQDPGQGLRLIYYSQIVNDFQKGDIAEGYSVSREKKESFPLTVTSAQKNPTAFYLCASSMVRNSPLHFGNGTRLTVT.

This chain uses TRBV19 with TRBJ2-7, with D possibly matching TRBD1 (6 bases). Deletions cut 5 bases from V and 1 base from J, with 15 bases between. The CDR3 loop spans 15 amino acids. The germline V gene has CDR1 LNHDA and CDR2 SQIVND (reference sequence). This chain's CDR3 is CASSQNREGSYEQYF. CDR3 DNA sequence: TGTGCCAGTAGTCAGAACAGGGAAGGGTCCTACGAGCAGTACTTC.

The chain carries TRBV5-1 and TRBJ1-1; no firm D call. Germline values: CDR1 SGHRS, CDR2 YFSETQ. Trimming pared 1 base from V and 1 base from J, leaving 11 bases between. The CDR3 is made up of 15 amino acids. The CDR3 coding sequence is TGCGCCAGCAGCTTGTCCGGGCAATCGAACACTGAAGCTTTCTTT. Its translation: CASSLSGQSNTEAFF.

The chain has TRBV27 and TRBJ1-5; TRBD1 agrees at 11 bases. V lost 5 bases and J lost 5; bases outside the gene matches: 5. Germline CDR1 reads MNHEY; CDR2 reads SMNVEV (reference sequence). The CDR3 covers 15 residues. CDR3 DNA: TGTGCCAGCAGTCCCCGGACAGGGGGCGATCAGCCCCAGCATTTT. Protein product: CASSPRTGGDQPQHF.

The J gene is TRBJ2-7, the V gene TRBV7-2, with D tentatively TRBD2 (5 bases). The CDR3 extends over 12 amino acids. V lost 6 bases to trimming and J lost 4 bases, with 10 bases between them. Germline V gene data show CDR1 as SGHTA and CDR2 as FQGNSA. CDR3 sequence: CASSMEVYEQYF. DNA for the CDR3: TGTGCCAGCAGTATGGAGGTATACGAGCAGTACTTC.

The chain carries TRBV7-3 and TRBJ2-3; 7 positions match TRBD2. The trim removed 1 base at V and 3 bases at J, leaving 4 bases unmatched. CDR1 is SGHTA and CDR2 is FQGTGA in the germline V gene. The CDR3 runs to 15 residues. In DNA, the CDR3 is TGTGCCAGCAGCTTAAGGGGGGGAGGTACAGATACGCAGTATTTT. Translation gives CASSLRGGGTDTQYF.

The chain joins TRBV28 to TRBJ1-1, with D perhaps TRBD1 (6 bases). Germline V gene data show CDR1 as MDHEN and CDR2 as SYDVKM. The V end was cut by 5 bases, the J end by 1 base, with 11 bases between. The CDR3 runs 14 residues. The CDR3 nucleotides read TGTGCCAGCAGTCCGGGACAAGAGAACACTGAAGCTTTCTTT. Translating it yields CASSPGQENTEAFF.

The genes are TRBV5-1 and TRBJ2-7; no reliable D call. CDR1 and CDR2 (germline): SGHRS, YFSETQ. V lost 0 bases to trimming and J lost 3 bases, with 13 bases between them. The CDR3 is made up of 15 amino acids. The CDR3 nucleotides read TGCGCCAGCAGCTTGGAACCTGGCAGATACTACGAGCAGTACTTC. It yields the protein CASSLEPGRYYEQYF.

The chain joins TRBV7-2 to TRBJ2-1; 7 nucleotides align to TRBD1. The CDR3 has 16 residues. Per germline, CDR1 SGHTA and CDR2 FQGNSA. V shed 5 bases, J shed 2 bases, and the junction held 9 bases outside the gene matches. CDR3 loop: CASSPDRAIPYNEQFF. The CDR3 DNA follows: TGTGCCAGCAGCCCCGACAGGGCAATCCCCTACAATGAGCAGTTCTTC.

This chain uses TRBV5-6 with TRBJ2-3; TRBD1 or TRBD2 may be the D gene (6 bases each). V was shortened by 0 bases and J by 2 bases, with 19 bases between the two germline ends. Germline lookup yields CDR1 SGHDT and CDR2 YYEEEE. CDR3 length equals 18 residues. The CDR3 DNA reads TGTGCCAGCAGCTTGGGGGGTAAGGGGGGTCAACACACAGATACGCAGTATTTT. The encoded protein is CASSLGGKGGQHTDTQYF.

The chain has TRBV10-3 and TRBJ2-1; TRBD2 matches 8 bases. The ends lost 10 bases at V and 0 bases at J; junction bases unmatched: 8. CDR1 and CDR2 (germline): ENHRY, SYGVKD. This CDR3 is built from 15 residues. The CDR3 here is CATLAGTSSYNEQFF. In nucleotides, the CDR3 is TGTGCCACGCTAGCGGGCACTAGCTCCTACAATGAGCAGTTCTTC.

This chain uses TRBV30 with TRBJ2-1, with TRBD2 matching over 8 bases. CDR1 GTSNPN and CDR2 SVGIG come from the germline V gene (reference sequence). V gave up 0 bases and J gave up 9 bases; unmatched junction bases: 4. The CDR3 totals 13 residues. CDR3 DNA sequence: TGTGCCTGGAGTGTAGCGGGAGTGGCTGAGCAGTTCTTC. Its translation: CAWSVAGVAEQFF.

The CDR3 DNA follows: TGTGCCAGCAGTAAGGGAGGCGGCTACACCTTC. Encoded protein: CASSKGGGYTF. V usage is TRBV28 and J usage is TRBJ1-2; no reliable D call. The CDR3 is 11 residues long. Trimming shortened V by 5 bases and J by 8 bases, and 9 bases separated the two germline ends. The V gene's germline CDR1 is MDHEN and CDR2 SYDVKM.

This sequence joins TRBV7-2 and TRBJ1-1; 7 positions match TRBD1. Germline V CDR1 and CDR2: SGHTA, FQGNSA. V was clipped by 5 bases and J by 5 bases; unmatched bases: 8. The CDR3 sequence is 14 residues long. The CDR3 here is CASSPRQGGTEAFF. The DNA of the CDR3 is TGTGCCAGCAGCCCCCGACAGGGTGGAACTGAAGCTTTCTTT.

The CDR3: CASSPGTGGLGYTF. CDR3 DNA: TGTGCCAGCAGCCCCGGGACAGGGGGTTTGGGCTACACCTTC. The chain has TRBV7-6 and TRBJ1-2, with 11 nucleotides matching TRBD1. Germline trimming cut 5 bases from V and 8 bases from J; bases unmatched to any gene: 7. The CDR3 spans 14 residues. Per germline, CDR1 SGHVS and CDR2 FNYEAQ.

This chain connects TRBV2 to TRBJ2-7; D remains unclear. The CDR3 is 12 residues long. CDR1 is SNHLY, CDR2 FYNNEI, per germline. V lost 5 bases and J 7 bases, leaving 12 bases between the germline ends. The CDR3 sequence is CASSSTWAEQYF. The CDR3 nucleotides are TGTGCCAGCAGTTCGACGTGGGCGGAGCAGTACTTC.

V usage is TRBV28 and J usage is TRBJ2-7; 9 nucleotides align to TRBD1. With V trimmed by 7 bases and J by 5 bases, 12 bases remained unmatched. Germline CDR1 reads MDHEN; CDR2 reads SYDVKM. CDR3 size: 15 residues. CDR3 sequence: CASMRIGTGYHEQYF. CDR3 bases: TGTGCCAGCATGAGGATCGGGACAGGGTACCACGAGCAGTACTTC. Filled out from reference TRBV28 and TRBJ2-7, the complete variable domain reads DVKVTQSSRYLVKRTGEKVFLECVQDMDHENMFWYRQDPGLGLRLIYFSYDVKMKEKGDIPEGYSVSREKKERFSLILESASTNQTSMYLCASMRIGTGYHEQYFGPGTRLTVT.

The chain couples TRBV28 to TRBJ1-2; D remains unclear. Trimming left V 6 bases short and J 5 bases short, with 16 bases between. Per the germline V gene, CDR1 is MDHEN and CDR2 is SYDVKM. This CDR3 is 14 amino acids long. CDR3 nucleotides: TGTGCCAGCAGGGGGTTGGAACGGACTTATGGCTACACCTTC. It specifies CASRGLERTYGYTF.

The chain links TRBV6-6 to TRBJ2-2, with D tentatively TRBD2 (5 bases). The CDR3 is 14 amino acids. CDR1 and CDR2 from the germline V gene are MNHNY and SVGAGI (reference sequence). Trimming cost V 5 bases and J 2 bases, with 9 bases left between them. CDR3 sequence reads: CASSASLNTGELFF. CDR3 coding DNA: TGTGCCAGCAGTGCTAGCCTCAACACCGGGGAGCTGTTTTTT.